This paragraph covers one T cell receptor (beta chain) sequence. Its matching antigen is unknown. These data belong to a study of vaccination and CD4 T cells after COVID-19. Sequenced with the Oncomine TCR Beta short-read assay was DNA taken from cultured CD4+ T cells. A single record per CDR3 protein comes from TCRdb applying MiXCR to the PCR reads. Here the sample spans approximately 15,000 distinct CDR3 sequences, about 28% being singletons. Noted treatment: approximately nine-day PBMC culture with coronavirus spike peptide pools or control peptides (ViraFEST assay). Antigen-specific T cell expansion with peptide pools preceded TCR sequencing in the ViraFEST approach. CD4+ T cells were isolated by negative selection after less than twelve days of culture. Germline V gene sequence: CDR1 DFQATT, CDR2 SNEGSKA (reference sequence). Trimming stripped 6 bases from V and 5 bases from J, with 16 bases between. The CDR3 covers 13 residues.

General observations from the study: Going from approximately 21 to 40, median SARS-CoV-2-reactive clonotypes did not rise significantly.

This TCR came from a human donor with COVID-19. The chain combines TRBV20-1 with TRBJ1-1, with D perhaps matching TRBD1 (6 bases). The sequenced sample was cultured CD4+ T cells from blood. The CDR3 spells CSAVGGRVTEAFF. CDR3 DNA: TGCAGTGCGGTAGGGGGGCGAGTTACTGAAGCTTTCTTT.